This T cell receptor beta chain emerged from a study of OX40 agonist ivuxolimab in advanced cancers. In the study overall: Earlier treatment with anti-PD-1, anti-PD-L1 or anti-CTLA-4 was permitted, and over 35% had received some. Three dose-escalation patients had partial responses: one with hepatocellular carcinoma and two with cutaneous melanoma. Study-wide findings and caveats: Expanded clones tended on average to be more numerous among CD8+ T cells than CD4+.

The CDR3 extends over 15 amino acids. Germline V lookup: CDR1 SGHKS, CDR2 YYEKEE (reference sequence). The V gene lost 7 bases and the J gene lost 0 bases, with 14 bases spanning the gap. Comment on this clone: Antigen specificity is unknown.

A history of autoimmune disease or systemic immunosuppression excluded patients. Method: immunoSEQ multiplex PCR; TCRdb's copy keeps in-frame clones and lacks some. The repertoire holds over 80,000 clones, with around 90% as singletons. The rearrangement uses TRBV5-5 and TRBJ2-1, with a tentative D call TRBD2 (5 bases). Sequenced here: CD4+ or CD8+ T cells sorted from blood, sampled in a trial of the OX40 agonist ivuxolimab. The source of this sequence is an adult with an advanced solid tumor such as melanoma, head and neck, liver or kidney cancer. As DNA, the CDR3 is TGTGCCAGCCAGCCTTGGGAGAGCTCCTACAATGAGCAGTTCTTC. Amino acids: CASQPWESSYNEQFF.